This T cell receptor (beta chain) was retrieved from a study of PD-1 blockade in mismatch repair-deficient tumors. The data were produced by immunoSEQ multiplex PCR, yet TCRdb's version contains in-frame clones alone and is incomplete. Of roughly 110,000 clones in the sample, roughly 80% were seen once. CDR3 length equals 12 residues. V lost 2 bases, J lost 3 bases, and 5 bases lay in between. The germline V gene encodes CDR1 MNHEY and CDR2 SVGAGI. In this sample, this clone turned up a few times. The J gene is TRBJ2-7, the V gene TRBV6-5; D is perhaps TRBD2 (5 bases). The sequence derives from an adult with mismatch repair-deficient cancer. The sequences come from peripheral blood, collected 60 weeks after starting pembrolizumab. The CDR3 spells CASSYEGYEQYF. In DNA form, the CDR3 reads TGTGCCAGCAGTTACGAGGGCTACGAGCAGTACTTC.